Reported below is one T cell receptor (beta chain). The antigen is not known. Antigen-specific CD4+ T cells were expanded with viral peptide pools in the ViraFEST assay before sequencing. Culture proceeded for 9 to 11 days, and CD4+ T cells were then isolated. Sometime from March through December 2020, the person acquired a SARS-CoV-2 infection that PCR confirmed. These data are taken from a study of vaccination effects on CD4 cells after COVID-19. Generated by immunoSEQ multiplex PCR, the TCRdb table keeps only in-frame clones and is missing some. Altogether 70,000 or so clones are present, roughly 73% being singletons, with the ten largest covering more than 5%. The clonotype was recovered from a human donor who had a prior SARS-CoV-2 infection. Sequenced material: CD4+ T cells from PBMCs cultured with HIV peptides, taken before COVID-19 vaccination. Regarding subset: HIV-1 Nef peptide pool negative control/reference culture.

Written as DNA, the CDR3 is TGCGCCAGCAGATCACAGACCGGCACAGATACGCAGTATTTT. Its translation: CASRSQTGTDTQYF. The rearrangement joins TRBV5-1 to TRBJ2-3; D is unclear. Germline V gene lookup returns CDR1 SGHRS and CDR2 YFSETQ. The V and J ends lost 5 bases and 1 base respectively, with 11 bases between them. The CDR3 runs 14 residues.